This TCR beta chain was identified in a study of cytomegalovirus exposure and HLA in healthy donors. Turning to the study itself: Per a later analysis, the roughly 640 first-cohort and about 120 validation repertoires shared one platform. Overall study results and limits: The investigators catalogued 150 to 200 TCR beta chains as cytomegalovirus-associated. Most TCRs appeared rarely, but some public TCRs recurred in many donors.

CDR1 is MNHEY and CDR2 is SVGAGI in the germline V gene. This CDR3 is 11 amino acids long. Trimming removed 5 bases from V and 5 bases from J, with 6 bases in between. TCRdb's table, derived via immunoSEQ multiplex PCR, lists solely in-frame clones and lacks some. This sample has under 100,000 clones; roughly 95% occur once, and the top ten carry about 1.3%. A remark on this clone: Its matching antigen is unknown.

The V call is TRBV6-5, the J call TRBJ2-5; D gene unclear. The origin of this receptor is a woman aged 18-29 years in good health and CMV-seronegative. Sequencing input: PBMCs. The CDR3 is CASSNRETQYF. The CDR3 DNA follows: TGTGCCAGCAGTAATCGGGAGACCCAGTACTTC.